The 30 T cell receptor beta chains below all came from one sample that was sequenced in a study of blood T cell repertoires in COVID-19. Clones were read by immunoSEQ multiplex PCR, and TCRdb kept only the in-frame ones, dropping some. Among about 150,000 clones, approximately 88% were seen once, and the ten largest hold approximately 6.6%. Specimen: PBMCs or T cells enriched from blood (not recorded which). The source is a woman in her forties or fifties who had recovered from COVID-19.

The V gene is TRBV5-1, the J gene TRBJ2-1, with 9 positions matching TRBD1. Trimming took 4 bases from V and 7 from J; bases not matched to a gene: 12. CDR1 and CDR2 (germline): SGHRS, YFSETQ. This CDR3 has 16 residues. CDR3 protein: CASSRTGELVGNEQFF. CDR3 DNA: TGCGCCAGCAGCCGGACAGGGGAGTTGGTGGGGAATGAGCAGTTCTTC.

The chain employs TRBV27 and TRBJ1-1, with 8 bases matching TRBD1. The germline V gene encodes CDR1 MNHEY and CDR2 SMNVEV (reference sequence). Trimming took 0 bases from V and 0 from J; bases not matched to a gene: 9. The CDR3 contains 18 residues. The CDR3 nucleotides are TGTGCCAGCAGTTTATCCGGGCGACAGGGGACCATGAACACTGAAGCTTTCTTT. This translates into CASSLSGRQGTMNTEAFF.

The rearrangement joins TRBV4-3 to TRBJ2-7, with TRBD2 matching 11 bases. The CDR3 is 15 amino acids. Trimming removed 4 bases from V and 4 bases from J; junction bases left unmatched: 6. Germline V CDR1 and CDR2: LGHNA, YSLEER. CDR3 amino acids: CASSRASGGIYEQYF. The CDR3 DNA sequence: TGCGCCAGCAGCCGAGCTAGCGGGGGGATATACGAGCAGTACTTC.

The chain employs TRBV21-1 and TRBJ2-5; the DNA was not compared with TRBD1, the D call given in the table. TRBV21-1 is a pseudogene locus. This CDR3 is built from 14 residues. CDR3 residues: CASTSQGWQETQYF. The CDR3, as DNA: TGTGCCAGCACCTCCCAGGGATGGCAAGAGACCCAGTACTTC.

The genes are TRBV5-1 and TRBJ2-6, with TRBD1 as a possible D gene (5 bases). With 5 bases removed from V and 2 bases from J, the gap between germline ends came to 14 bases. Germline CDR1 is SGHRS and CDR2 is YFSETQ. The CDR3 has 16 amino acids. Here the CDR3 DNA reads TGCGCCAGCAGAGAAATAACAGGAGCTGGGGCCAACGTCCTGACTTTC. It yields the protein CASREITGAGANVLTF.

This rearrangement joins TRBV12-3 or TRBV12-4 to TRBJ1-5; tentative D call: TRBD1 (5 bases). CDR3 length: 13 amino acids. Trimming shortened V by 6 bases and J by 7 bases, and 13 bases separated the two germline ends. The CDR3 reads CASRLQVHQPQHF. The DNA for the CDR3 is TGTGCCAGCAGACTACAGGTACACCAGCCCCAGCATTTT.

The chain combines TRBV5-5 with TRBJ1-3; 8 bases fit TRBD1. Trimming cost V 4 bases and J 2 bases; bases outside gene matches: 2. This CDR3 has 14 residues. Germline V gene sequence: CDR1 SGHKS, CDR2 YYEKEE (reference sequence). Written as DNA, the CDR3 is TGTGCCAGCAGCATACAGGGGGCTGGAAACACCATATATTTT. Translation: CASSIQGAGNTIYF.

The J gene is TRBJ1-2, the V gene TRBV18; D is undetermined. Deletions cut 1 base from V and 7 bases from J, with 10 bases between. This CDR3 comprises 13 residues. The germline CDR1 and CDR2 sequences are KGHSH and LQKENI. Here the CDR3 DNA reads TGTGCCAGCTCACCACAGGGAGTAGTTGGCTACACCTTC. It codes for CASSPQGVVGYTF. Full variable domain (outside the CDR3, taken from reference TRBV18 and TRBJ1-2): NAGVMQNPRHLVRRRGQEARLRCSPMKGHSHVYWYRQLPEEGLKFMVYLQKENIIDESGMPKERFSAEFPKEGPSILRIQQVVRGDSAAYFCASSPQGVVGYTFGSGTRLTVV.

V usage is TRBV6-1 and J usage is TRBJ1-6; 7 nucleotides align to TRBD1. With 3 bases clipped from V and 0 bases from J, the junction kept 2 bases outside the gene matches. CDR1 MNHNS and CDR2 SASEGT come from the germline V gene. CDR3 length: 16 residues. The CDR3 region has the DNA TGTGCCAGCAGTGAGGGACAGAACTCCTATAATTCACCCCTCCACTTT. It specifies CASSEGQNSYNSPLHF.

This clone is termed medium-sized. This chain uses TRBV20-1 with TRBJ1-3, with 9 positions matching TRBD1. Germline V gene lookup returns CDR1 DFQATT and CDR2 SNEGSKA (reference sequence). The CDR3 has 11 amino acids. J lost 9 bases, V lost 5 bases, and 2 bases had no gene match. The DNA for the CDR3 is TGCAGTGCTGGGGGACAGGGCACCATATATTTT. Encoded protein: CSAGGQGTIYF.

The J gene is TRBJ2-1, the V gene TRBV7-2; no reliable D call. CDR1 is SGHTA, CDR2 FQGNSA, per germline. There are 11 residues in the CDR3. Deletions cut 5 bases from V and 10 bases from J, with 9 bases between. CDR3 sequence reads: CASSLTREQFF. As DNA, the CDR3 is TGTGCCAGCAGCCTAACCAGGGAGCAGTTCTTC.

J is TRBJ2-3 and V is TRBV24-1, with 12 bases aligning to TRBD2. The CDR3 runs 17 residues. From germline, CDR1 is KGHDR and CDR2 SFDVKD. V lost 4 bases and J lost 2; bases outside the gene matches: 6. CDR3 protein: CATSDSTSGGFTDTQYF. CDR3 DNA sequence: TGTGCCACCAGTGACTCCACTAGCGGGGGGTTCACAGATACGCAGTATTTT.

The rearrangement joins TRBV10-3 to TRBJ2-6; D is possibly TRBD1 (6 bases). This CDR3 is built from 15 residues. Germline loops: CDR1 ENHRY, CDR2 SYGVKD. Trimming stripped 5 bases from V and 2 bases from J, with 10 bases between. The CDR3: CAISLGDTGANVLTF. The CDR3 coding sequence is TGTGCCATCAGTCTGGGGGACACTGGGGCCAACGTCCTGACTTTC.

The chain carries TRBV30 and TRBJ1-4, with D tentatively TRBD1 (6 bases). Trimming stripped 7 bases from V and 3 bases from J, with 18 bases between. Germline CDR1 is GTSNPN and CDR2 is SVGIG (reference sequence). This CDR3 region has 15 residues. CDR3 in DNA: TGTGCCTTGGTCAAGGGGGGGGCCTCTAATGAAAAACTGTTTTTT. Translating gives CALVKGGASNEKLFF.

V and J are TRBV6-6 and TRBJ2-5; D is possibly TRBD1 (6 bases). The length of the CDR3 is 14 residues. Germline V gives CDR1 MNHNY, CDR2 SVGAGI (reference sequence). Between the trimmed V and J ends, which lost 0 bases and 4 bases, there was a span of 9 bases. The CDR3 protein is CASSYSTRGETQYF. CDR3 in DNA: TGTGCCAGCAGTTACTCGACCAGGGGAGAGACCCAGTACTTC.

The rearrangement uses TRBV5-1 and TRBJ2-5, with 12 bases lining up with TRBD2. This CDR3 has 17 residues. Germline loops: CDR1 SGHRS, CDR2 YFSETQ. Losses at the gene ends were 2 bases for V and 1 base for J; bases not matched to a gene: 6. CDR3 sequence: CASSFSPGLAGQETQYF. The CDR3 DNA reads TGCGCCAGCAGCTTTTCTCCGGGACTAGCGGGCCAAGAGACCCAGTACTTC. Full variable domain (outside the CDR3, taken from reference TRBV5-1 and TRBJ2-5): KAGVTQTPRYLIKTRGQQVTLSCSPISGHRSVSWYQQTPGQGLQFLFEYFSETQRNKGNFPGRFSGRQFSNSRSEMNVSTLELGDSALYLCASSFSPGLAGQETQYFGPGTRLLVL.

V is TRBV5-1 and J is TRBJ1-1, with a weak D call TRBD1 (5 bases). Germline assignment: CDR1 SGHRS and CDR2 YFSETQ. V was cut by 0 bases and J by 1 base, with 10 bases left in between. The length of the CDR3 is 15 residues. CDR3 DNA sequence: TGCGCCAGCAGCTTGGTTTTGGGGGGGAACACTGAAGCTTTCTTT. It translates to CASSLVLGGNTEAFF.

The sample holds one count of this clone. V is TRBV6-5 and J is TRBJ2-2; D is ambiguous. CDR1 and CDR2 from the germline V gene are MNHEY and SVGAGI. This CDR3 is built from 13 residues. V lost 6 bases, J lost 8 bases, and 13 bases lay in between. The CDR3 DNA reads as TGTGCCAGCAGAAATCCACCCCGGGGGGAGCTGTTTTTT. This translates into CASRNPPRGELFF.

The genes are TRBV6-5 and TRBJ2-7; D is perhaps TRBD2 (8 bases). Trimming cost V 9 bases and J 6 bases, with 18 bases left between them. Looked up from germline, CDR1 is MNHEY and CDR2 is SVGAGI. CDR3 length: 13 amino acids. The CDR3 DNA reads TGTGCCAGTACTGACAGGGCGGGGGGCGAGCAGTACTTC. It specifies CASTDRAGGEQYF.

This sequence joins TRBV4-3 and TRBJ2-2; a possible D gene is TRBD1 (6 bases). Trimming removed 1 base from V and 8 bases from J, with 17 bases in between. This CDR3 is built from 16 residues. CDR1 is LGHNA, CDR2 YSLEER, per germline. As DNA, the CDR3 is TGCGCCAGCAGCCAAGCCCCGAAACAGGGTCAGGGGGAGCTGTTTTTT. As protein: CASSQAPKQGQGELFF.

CDR3 in amino acids: CASSFGTGVEKLFF. The CDR3 nucleotides read TGTGCCAGCAGCTTTGGGACAGGGGTTGAAAAACTGTTTTTT. The rearrangement uses TRBV7-9 and TRBJ1-4, with TRBD1 identical over 10 bases. The germline CDR1 and CDR2 sequences are SEHNR and FQNEAQ (reference sequence). The CDR3 is made up of 14 amino acids. The V segment lost 3 bases and the J segment 7 bases; nucleotides outside the gene matches: 2.

CDR3 sequence: CASRQGRNSPLHF. For the CDR3, the DNA is TGTGCCAGCAGACAGGGGCGGAATTCACCCCTCCACTTT. The chain is built from TRBV6-5 and TRBJ1-6, with 7 bases matching TRBD1. Per germline, CDR1 MNHEY and CDR2 SVGAGI. J was trimmed by 7 bases and V by 6 bases; bases with no gene match: 3. This CDR3 spans 13 amino acids.

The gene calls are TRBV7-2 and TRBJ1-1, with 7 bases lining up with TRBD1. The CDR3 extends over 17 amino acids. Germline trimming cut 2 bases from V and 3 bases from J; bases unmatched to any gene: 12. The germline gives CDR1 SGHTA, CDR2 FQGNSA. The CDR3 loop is CASSLSAGGVWYTEAFF. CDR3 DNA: TGTGCCAGCAGCTTATCGGCAGGGGGTGTTTGGTACACTGAAGCTTTCTTT.

The CDR3 loop reads CASSEGHGYEQYF. CDR3 bases: TGCGCCAGCAGCGAGGGACACGGATACGAGCAGTACTTC. The gene calls are TRBV5-1 and TRBJ2-7; possibly TRBD1 for D (6 bases). Trimming removed 4 bases from V and 4 bases from J, with 12 bases in between. CDR1 and CDR2 from the germline V gene are SGHRS and YFSETQ. The CDR3 consists of 13 residues. The variable domain in full, completed from reference TRBV5-1 and TRBJ2-7, reads KAGVTQTPRYLIKTRGQQVTLSCSPISGHRSVSWYQQTPGQGLQFLFEYFSETQRNKGNFPGRFSGRQFSNSRSEMNVSTLELGDSALYLCASSEGHGYEQYFGPGTRLTVT.

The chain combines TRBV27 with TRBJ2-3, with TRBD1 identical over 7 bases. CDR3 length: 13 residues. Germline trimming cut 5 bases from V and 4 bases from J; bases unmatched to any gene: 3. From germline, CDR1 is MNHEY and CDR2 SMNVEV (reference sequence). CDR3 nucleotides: TGTGCCAGCAGTCACAGGGGCGCAGATACGCAGTATTTT. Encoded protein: CASSHRGADTQYF.

CDR3 region: CASSLGGQLNQPQHF. The CDR3 DNA reads TGTGCCAGCAGCTTGGGGGGACAGCTCAATCAGCCCCAGCATTTT. The chain carries TRBV5-4 and TRBJ1-5; 7 bases are shared with TRBD1. The CDR3 sequence is 15 residues long. Per the germline V gene, CDR1 is SGHNT and CDR2 is YYREEE (reference sequence). With 0 bases clipped from V and 3 bases from J, the junction kept 3 bases outside the gene matches.

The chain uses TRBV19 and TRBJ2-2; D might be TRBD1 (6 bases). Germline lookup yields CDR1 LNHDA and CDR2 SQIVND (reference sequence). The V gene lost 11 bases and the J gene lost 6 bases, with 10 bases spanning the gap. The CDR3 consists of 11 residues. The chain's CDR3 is CASQGPGELFF. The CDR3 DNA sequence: TGTGCCTCTCAGGGGCCCGGGGAGCTGTTTTTT.

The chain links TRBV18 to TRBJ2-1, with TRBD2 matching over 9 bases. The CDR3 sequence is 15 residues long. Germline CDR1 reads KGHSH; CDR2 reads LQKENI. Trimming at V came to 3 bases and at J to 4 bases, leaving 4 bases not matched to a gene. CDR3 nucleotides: TGTGCCAGCTCACCGCTAGCGGGGCCTTACAATGAGCAGTTCTTC. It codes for CASSPLAGPYNEQFF.

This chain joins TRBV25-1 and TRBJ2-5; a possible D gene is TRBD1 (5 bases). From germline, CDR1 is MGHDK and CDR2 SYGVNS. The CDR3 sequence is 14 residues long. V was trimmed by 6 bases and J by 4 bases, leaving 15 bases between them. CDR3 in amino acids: CASREARAGETQYF. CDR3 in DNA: TGTGCCAGCAGGGAAGCCAGGGCTGGAGAGACCCAGTACTTC.

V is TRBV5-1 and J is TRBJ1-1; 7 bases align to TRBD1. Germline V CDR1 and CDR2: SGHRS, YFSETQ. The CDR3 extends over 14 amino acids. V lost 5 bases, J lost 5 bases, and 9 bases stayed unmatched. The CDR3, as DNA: TGCGCCAGCAGAAGACAGGGTGGGGGAACTGAAGCTTTCTTT. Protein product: CASRRQGGGTEAFF.